This T cell receptor beta chain stems from a study of cytomegalovirus exposure and HLA in healthy donors. V dropped 10 bases and J dropped 3; count of bases not matched to a gene: 2. Germline V lookup: CDR1 MNHNS, CDR2 SASEGT. The CDR3 consists of 12 residues. Profiling relied on immunoSEQ multiplex PCR, and the TCRdb table lists in-frame clones only, not all of them. The sample lists 180,000 or so clones, approximately 86% seen once, with about 2.5% in the top ten. This sequence was found in a young man in good health and CMV-seropositive. This sequence joins TRBV6-1 and TRBJ2-7; TRBD1 matches at 11 bases. Sequenced input: PBMCs. CDR3 region: CATGTGGYEQYF. Written as DNA, the CDR3 is TGTGCCACTGGGACAGGGGGCTACGAGCAGTACTTC.